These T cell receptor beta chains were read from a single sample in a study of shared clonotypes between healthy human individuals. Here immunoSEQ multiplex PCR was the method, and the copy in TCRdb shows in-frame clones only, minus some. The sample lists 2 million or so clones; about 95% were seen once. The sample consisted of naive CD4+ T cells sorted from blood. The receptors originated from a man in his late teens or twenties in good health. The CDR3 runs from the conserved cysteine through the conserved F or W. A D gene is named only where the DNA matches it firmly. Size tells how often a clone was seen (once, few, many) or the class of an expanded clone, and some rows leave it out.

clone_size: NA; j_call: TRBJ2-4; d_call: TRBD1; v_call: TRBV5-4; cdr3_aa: CASSLFGQGNIQYF; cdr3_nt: TGTGCCAGCAGCTTGTTTGGACAGGGAAACATTCAGTACTTC
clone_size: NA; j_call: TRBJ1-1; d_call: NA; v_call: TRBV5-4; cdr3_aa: CASSTGPGNTEAFF; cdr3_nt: TGTGCCAGCAGCACAGGGCCTGGGAACACTGAAGCTTTCTTT
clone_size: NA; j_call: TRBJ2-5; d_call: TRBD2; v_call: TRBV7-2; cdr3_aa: CASSSGLAGGQETQYF; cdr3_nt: TGTGCCAGCAGCTCGGGACTAGCGGGAGGGCAGGAGACCCAGTACTTC
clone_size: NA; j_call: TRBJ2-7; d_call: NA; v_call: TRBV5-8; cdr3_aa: CASKAKVVYEQYF; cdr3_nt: TGTGCCAGCAAGGCGAAGGTAGTTTACGAGCAGTACTTC
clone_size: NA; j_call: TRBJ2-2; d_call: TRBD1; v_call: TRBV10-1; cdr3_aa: CASRPGTGNTGELFF; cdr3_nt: TGCGCCAGCAGACCCGGGACAGGGAACACCGGGGAGCTGTTTTTT
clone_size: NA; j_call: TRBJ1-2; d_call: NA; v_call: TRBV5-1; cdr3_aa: CASRSGDLLPGYGYTF; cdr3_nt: TGCGCCAGCCGCTCGGGGGACCTGTTGCCCGGCTATGGCTACACCTTC
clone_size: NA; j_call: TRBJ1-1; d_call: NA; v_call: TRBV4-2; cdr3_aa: CASSLETGGATEAFF; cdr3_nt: TGTGCCAGCAGCCTAGAGACCGGAGGGGCCACTGAAGCTTTCTTT
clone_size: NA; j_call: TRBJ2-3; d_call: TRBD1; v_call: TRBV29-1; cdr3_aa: CSVVSGTGKTDTQYF; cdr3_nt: TGCAGCGTTGTATCAGGGACAGGGAAAACAGATACGCAGTATTTT
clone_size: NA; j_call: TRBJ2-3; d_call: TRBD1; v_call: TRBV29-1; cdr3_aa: CSVDWTGKSTDTQYF; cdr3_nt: TGCAGCGTTGACTGGACAGGCAAAAGCACAGATACGCAGTATTTT
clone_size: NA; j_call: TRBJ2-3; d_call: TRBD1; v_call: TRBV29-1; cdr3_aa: CSVQGAGTDTQYF; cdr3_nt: TGCAGCGTCCAGGGGGCCGGAACAGATACGCAGTATTTT
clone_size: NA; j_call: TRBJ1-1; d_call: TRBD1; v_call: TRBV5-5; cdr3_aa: CASSYTTGNAFF; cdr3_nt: TGTGCCAGCAGCTATACGACAGGGAATGCTTTCTTT
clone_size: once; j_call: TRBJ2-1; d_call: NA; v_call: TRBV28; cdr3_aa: CASSLASLSDYNEQFF; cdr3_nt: TGTGCCAGCAGTTTGGCCAGTCTCTCCGACTACAATGAGCAGTTCTTC
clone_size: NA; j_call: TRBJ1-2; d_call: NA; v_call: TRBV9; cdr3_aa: CASSVGPGRGYTF; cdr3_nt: TGTGCCAGCAGCGTAGGACCGGGACGAGGCTACACCTTC
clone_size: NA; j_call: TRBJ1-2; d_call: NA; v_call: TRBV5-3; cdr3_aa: CARSLMYRTYGYTF; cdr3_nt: TGTGCCAGAAGTCTCATGTACAGGACCTATGGCTACACCTTC
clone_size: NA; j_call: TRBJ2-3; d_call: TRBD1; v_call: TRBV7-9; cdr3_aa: CASSLVGQFVGDTQYF; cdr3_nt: TGTGCCAGCAGCTTAGTGGGACAGTTCGTAGGAGATACGCAGTATTTT
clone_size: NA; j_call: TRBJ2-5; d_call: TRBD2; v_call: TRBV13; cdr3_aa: CASSPRGGETQYF; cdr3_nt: TGTGCCAGCAGCCCCCGGGGGGGCGAGACCCAGTACTTC
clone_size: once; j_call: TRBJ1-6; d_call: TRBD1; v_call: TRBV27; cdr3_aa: CASRGDSAIYNSPLHF; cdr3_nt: TGTGCCAGCAGGGGGGACAGCGCAATCTATAATTCACCCCTCCACTTT
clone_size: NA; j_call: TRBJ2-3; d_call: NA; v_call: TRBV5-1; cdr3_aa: CASSEGSSTDTQYF; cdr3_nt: TGCGCCAGCTCTGAGGGATCTAGCACAGATACGCAGTATTTT
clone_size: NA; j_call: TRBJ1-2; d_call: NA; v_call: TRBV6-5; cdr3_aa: CASRTAYGYTF; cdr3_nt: TGTGCCAGCAGGACAGCTTATGGCTACACCTTC
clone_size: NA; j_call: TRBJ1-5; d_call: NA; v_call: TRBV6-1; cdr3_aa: CASSDALNQPQHF; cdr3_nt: TGTGCCAGCAGTGATGCCCTTAATCAGCCCCAGCATTTT
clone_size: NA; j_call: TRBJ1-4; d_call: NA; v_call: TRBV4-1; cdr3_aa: CASTLRAGTGDEKLFF; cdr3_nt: TGCGCCAGCACCCTGAGGGCAGGGACCGGCGATGAAAAACTGTTTTTT
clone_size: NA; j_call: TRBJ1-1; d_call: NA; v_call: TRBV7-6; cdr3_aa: CASSSMNTEAFF; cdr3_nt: TGTGCCAGCAGCTCTATGAACACTGAAGCTTTCTTT
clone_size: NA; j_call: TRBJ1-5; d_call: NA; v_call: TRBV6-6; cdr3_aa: CASSPNQPQHF; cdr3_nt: TGTGCCAGCAGCCCCAATCAGCCCCAGCATTTT
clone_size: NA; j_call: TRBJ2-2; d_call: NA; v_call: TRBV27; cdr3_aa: CASRRSGLNTGELFF; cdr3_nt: TGTGCCAGCAGAAGGTCAGGGCTGAACACCGGGGAGCTGTTTTTT
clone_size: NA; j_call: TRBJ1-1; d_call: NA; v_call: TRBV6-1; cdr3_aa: CASLYTEAFF; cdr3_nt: TGTGCCAGCTTGTACACTGAAGCTTTCTTT
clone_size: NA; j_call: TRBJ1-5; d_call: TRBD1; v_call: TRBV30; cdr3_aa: CAWGRGLQPQHF; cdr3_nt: TGTGCCTGGGGCAGGGGGCTTCAGCCCCAGCATTTT
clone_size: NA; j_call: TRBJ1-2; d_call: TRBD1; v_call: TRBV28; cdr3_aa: CATLVDLMTGGDYGYTF; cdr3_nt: TGTGCCACCCTGGTGGACCTCATGACAGGGGGAGACTATGGCTACACCTTC
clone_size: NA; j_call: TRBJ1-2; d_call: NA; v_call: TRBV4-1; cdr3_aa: CASSPGQPNYGYTF; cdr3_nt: TGCGCCAGCAGCCCCGGACAGCCGAACTATGGCTACACCTTC
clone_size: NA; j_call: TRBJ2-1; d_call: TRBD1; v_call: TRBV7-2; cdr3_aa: CASSPTGGKQNEQFF; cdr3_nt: TGTGCCAGCAGCCCTACAGGGGGGAAACAAAATGAGCAGTTCTTC
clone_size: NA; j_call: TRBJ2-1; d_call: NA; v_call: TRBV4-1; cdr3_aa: CASSLPRGPEQFF; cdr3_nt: TGCGCCAGCAGCCTTCCGAGGGGTCCTGAGCAGTTCTTC
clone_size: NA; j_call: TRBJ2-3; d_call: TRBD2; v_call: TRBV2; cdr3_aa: CASSLGTSGTDTQYF; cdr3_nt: TGTGCCAGCAGCCTCGGGACTAGCGGCACAGATACGCAGTATTTT
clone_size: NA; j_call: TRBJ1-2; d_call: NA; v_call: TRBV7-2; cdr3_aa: CASSLYMKSYGYTF; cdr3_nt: TGTGCCAGCAGCTTATATATGAAAAGCTATGGCTACACCTTC
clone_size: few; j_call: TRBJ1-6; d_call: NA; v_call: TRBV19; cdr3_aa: CASTHSGQNSPLHF; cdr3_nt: TGTGCCAGTACCCACTCGGGGCAGAATTCACCCCTCCACTTT
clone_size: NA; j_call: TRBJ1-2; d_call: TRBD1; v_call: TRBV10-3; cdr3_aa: CAISESLTGDGYTF; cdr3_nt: TGTGCCATCAGTGAGTCGTTAACAGGGGACGGCTACACCTTC
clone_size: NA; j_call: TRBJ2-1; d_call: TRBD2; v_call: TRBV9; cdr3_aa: CASSRTSGGPTYNEQFF; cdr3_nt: TGTGCCAGCAGCCGGACTAGCGGGGGGCCCACCTACAATGAGCAGTTCTTC
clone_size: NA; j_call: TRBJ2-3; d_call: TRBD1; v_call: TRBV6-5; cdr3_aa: CASSYSGQGAYTQYF; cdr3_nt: TGTGCCAGCAGTTACTCGGGACAGGGGGCATATACGCAGTATTTT
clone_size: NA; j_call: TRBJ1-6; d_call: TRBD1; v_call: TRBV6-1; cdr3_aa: CASSEQGQSHSPLHF; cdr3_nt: TGTGCCAGCAGTGAACAGGGACAGTCCCATTCACCCCTCCACTTT
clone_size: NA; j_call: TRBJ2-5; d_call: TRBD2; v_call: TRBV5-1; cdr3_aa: CASSLAKTSGAETQYF; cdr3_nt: TGCGCCAGCAGCTTGGCCAAGACTAGCGGGGCAGAGACCCAGTACTTC
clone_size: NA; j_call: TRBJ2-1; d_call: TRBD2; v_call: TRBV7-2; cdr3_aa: CASSSRLAGAREQFF; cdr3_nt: TGTGCCAGCAGCTCAAGACTAGCGGGGGCCCGGGAGCAGTTCTTC
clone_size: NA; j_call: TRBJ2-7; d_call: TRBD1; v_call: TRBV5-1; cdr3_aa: CASSLEDRGEQYF; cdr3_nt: TGCGCCAGCAGCTTGGAGGACAGGGGCGAGCAGTACTTC
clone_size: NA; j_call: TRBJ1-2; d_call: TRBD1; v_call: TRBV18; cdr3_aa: CASSPGRDRVDGYTF; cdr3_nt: TGTGCCAGCTCACCCGGCCGGGACAGGGTTGATGGCTACACCTTC
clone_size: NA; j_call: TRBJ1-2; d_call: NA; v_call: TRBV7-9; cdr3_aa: CASSLWVGSSYGYTF; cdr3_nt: TGTGCCAGCAGCTTATGGGTCGGCTCTAGCTATGGCTACACCTTC
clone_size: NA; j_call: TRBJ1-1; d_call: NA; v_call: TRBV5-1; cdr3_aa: CASSLEGNTEAFF; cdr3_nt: TGCGCCAGCAGCTTGGAAGGCAACACTGAAGCTTTCTTT
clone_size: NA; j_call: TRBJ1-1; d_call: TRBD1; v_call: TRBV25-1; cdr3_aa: CASSPIGTGDTEAFF; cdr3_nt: TGTGCCAGCAGTCCAATAGGGACAGGGGACACTGAAGCTTTCTTT
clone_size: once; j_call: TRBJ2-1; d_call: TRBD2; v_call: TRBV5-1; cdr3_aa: CASRTSGSSYNEQFF; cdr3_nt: TGCGCCAGCAGGACTAGCGGCAGCTCCTACAATGAGCAGTTCTTC
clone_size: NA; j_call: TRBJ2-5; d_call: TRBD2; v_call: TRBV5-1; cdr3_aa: CASSFSGGYEETQYF; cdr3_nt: TGCGCCAGCAGCTTTAGCGGGGGGTATGAAGAGACCCAGTACTTC
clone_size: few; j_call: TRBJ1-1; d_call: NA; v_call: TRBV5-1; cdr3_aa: CASSLGAEAFF; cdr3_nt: TGCGCCAGCAGCTTGGGAGCTGAAGCTTTCTTT
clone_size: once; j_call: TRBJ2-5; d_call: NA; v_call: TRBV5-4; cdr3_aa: CASSFPQETQYF; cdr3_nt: TGTGCCAGCAGCTTTCCCCAAGAGACCCAGTACTTC
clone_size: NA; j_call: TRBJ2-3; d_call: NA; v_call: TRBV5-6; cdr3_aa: CASSPLGAASTDTQYF; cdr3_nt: TGTGCCAGCAGCCCGCTGGGGGCTGCTAGCACAGATACGCAGTATTTT
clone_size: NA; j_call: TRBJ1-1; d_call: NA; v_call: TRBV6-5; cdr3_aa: CASMRFGGGTEAFF; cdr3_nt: TGTGCCAGCATGAGGTTCGGAGGGGGAACTGAAGCTTTCTTT
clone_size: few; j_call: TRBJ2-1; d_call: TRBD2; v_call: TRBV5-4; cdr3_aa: CASSRSGTNNEQFF; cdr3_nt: TGTGCCAGCAGCCGCAGCGGGACGAACAATGAGCAGTTCTTC
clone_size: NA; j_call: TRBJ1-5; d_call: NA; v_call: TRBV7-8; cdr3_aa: CASSLPKLGQPQHF; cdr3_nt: TGTGCCAGCAGCTTACCCAAGCTGGGACAGCCCCAGCATTTT
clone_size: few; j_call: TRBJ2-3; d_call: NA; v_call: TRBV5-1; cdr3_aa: CASSLEAGKADTQYF; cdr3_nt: TGCGCCAGCAGCTTGGAAGCCGGGAAAGCAGATACGCAGTATTTT